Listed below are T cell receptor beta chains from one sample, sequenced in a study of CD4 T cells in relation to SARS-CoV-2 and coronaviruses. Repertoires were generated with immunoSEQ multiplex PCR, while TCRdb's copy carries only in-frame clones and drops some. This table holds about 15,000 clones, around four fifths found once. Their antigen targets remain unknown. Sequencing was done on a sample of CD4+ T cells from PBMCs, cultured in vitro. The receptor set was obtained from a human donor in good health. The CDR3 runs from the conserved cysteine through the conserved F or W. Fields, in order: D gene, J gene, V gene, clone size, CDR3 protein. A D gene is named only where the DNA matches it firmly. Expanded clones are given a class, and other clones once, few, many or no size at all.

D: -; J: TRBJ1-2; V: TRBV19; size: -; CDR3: CASSIDKGNYGYTF
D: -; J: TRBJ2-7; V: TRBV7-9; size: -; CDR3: CASSPDRYEQYF
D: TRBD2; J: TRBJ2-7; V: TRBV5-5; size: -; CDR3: CASSFLASGGEQYF
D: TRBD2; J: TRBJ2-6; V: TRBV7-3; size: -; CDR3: CASSLRTSGTGANVLTF
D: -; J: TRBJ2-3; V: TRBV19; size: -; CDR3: CASSVNPRADTQYF
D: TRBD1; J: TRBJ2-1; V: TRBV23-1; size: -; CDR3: CASSQLPGHTTGNEQFF
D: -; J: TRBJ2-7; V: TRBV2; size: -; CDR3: CASSLGDEQYF
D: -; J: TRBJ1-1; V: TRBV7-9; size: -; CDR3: CASSGDPHTEAFF
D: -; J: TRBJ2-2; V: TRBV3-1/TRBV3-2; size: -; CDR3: CASSQEVDSTNTGELFF
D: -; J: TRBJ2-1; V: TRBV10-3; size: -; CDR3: CAISGTGEQFF
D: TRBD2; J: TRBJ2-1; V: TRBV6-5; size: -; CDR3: CASSKRTSGSYEQFF
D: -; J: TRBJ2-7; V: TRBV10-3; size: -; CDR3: CATSPLDNEQYF
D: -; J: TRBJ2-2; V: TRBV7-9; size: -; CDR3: CASSLVVSTGELFF
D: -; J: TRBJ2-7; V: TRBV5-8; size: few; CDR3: CASSLELATIF
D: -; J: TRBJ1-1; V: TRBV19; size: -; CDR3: CASSIRQGTEAFF
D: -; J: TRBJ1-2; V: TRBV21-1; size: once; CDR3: CASSHPDRGGDYGYTF
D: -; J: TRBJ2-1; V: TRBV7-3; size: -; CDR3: CASSYFGGTHLNEQFF
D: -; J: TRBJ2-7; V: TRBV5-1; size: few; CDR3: CASRSLTPLQYF
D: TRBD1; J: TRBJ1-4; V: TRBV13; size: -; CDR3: CASSLRTGGEKLFF
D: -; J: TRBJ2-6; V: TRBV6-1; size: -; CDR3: CASSDSPSGANVLTF
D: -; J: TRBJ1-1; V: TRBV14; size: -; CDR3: CASSPYSWSLYRPGTEAFF
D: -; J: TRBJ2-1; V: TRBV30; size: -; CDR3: CAWSGDMGLEEQFF
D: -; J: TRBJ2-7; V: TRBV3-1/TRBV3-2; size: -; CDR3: CASSQDSRSGYEQYF
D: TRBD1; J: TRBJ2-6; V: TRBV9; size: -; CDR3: CASSSGQGFWANVLTF
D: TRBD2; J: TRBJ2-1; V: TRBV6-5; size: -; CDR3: CASAWLADYNEQFF
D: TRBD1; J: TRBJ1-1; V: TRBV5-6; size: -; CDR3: CASSLPGGTEAFF